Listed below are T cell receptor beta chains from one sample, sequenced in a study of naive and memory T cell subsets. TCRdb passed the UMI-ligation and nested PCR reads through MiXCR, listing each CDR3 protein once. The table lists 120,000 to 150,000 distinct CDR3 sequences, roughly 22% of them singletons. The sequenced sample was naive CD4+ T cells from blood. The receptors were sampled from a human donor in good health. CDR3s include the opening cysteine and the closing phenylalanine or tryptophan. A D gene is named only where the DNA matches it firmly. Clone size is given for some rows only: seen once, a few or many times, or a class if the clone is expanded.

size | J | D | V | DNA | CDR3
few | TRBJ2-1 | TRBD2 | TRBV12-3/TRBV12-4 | TGTGCCAGCAGTTTACTAGCGGGCCCCATGAGTGAGCAGTTCTTC | CASSLLAGPMSEQFF
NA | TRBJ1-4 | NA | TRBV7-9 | TGTGCCAGCAGCTTAGTGAGGAACCCAACTAATGAAAAACTGTTTTTT | CASSLVRNPTNEKLFF
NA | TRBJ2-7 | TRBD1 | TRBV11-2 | TGTGCCAGCCACTTGATAAAGGGGACAGGGACCTTAGGGCAGTACTTC | CASHLIKGTGTLGQYF
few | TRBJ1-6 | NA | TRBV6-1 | TGTGCCAGCAGTGATCAGCCTAATTCACCCCTCCACTTT | CASSDQPNSPLHF
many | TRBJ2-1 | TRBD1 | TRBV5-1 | TGCGCCAGCGGACAGGGGAATGGGAATGAGCAGTTCTTC | CASGQGNGNEQFF
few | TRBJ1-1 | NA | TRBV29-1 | TGCAGCGTGTCTCCATATACAACATGGGACACTGAAGCTTTCTTT | CSVSPYTTWDTEAFF
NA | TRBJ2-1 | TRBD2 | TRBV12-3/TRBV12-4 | TGTGCCAGCAGCCCACCCGGGTCTTCTCGACTAGCGGGAGGGCCCATCTCTTGGCAGTTCTTC | CASSPPGSSRLAGGPISWQFF
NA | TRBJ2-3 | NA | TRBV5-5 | TGTGCCAGCAGCTTTGGCACTCCATCTACGCAGTATTTT | CASSFGTPSTQYF
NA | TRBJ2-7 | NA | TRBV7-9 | TGTGCCAGCAGCAAAGATACGACTAGTTTCGAGCAGTACTTC | CASSKDTTSFEQYF
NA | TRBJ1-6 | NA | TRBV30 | TGTGCCTGGAGATCCCTCGGGCGTTCACCCCTCCACTTT | CAWRSLGRSPLHF
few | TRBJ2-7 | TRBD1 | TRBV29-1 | TGCAGCGTTCGGGACAGTTTGTACGAGCAGTACTTC | CSVRDSLYEQYF
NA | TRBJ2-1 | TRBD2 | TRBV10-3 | TGTGCCATCAGTGAGTGGTCAGGGAGGGGAAACAATGAGCAGTTCTTC | CAISEWSGRGNNEQFF
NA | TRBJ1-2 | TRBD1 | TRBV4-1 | TGCGCCAGCAGCCAAGAGCTTTACCAGGGGGAAGAAGATGGCTACACCTTC | CASSQELYQGEEDGYTF
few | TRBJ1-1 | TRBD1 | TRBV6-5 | TGTGCCAGCAGTGCGGACAGGCTGAACACTGAAGCTTTCTTT | CASSADRLNTEAFF
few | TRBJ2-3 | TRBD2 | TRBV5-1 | TGCGCCAGCAGCTTGGAACTAGCGCGAGATACGCAGTATTTT | CASSLELARDTQYF
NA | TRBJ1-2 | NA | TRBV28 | TGTGCCAGCAACTATCCTCAGGGACGAGCTAACTATGGCTACACCTTC | CASNYPQGRANYGYTF
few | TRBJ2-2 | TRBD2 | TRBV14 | TGTGCCAGCAGCCTCAGAAGGCTAGCGGGGGCCACCGGGGAGCTGTTTTTT | CASSLRRLAGATGELFF
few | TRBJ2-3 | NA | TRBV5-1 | TGCGCCAGCAGCATAAACACAGATACGCAGTATTTT | CASSINTDTQYF
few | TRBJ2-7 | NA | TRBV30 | TGTGCCTGGGGCCGGGGCCTCGAGCAGTACTTC | CAWGRGLEQYF
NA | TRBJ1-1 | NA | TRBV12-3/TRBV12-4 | TGTGCCAGCAGTCCACTTTCTGGATGGATGAACACTGAAGCTTTCTTT | CASSPLSGWMNTEAFF
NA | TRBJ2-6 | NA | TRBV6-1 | TGTGCCAGCAGTAAGGGGTCGAGCTCTGGGGCCAACGTCCTGACTTTC | CASSKGSSSGANVLTF
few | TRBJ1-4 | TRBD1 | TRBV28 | TGTGCCAGCAGCTTTGACAGGGTTAATGAAAAACTGTTTTTT | CASSFDRVNEKLFF
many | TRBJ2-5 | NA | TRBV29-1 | TGCAGCGTTTTCGGGAATATGGGCGAGACCCAGTACTTC | CSVFGNMGETQYF
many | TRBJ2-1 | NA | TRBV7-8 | TGTGCCAGCAGCTTAGGAGCCACAAACTTTCTCAATGAGCAGTTCTTC | CASSLGATNFLNEQFF
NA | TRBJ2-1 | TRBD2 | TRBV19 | TGTGCCAGTACTCCGACTAGCTTCCCCTACAATGAGCAGTTCTTC | CASTPTSFPYNEQFF
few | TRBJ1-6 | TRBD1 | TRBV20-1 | TGCAGTGCTAGACCTACAGGGGGAGGTAATTCACCCCTCCACTTT | CSARPTGGGNSPLHF
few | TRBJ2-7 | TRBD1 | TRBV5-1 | TGCGCCAGCAGCTTGAGAGGACAGGGTGGACACGAGCAGTACTTC | CASSLRGQGGHEQYF
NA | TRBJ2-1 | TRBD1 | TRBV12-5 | TGTGCTAGTGGTTTAACCGGGACAGGGGTCGATGAGCAGTTCTTC | CASGLTGTGVDEQFF
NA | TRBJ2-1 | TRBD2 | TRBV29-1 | TGCAGCGTTGTCGGGAGGCTTTACAATGAGCAGTTCTTC | CSVVGRLYNEQFF
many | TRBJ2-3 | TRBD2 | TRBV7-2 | TGTGCCAGCAGCTTAGCGGGAGGGCCCCTCACAGATACGCAGTATTTT | CASSLAGGPLTDTQYF
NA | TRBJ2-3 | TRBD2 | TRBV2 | TGTGCCAGCAGTCGCGAGACTAGCGGTATCACAGATACGCAGTATTTT | CASSRETSGITDTQYF
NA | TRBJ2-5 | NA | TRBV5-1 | TGCGCCAGCAGCATAAGTGGGGAAGAGACCCAGTACTTC | CASSISGEETQYF
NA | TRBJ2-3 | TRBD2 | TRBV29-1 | TGCAGCGTGGGACTAGCGGGGGCTTCCACAGATACGCAGTATTTT | CSVGLAGASTDTQYF
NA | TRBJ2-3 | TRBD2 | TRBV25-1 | TGTGCCAGCAGTGTTAGCGGGTATACGCAGTATTTT | CASSVSGYTQYF
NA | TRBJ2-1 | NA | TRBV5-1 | TGCGCCAGCAGCTCTAATACAGGGGGGGTAGGTGAGCAGTTCTTC | CASSSNTGGVGEQFF
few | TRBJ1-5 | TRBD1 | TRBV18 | TGTGCCAGCTCAGCCGGGACAGGGATCAATCAGCCCCAGCATTTT | CASSAGTGINQPQHF
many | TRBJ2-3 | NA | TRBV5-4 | TGTGCCAGCAGCTTGGCATTCGGGAGCGTGTATACAGATACGCAGTATTTT | CASSLAFGSVYTDTQYF
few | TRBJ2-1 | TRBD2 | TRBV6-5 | TGTGCCAGCAGCCCCATTATATCCCTAGCGGGAGCTGACAATGAGCAGTTCTTC | CASSPIISLAGADNEQFF
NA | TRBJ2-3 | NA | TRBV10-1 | TGCGCCAGCAGTGAAACCAAGGGATTTGGTACAGATACGCAGTATTTT | CASSETKGFGTDTQYF
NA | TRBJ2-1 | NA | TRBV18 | TGTGCCAGCTCACCCCTCGAAGCAGGTGAGCAGTTCTTC | CASSPLEAGEQFF
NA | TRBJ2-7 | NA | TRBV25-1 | TGTGCCAGCAGGTGGGATGGCCGGAGCTCCTACGAGCAGTACTTC | CASRWDGRSSYEQYF
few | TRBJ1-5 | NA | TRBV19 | TGTGCCAGTAGTCTTGGACAGCATAGCAATCAGCCCCAGCATTTT | CASSLGQHSNQPQHF
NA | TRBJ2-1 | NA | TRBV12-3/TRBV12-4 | TGTGCCAGCAGTCCTGTCTACGGGGAGCAGTTCTTC | CASSPVYGEQFF
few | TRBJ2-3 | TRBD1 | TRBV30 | TGTGCCTGGAGTGTAGGATTGACAGGGGGCCCCACAGATACGCAGTATTTT | CAWSVGLTGGPTDTQYF
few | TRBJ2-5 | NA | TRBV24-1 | TGTGCCACCAGTGAGCGTCAGGGGATCCAAGAGACCCAGTACTTC | CATSERQGIQETQYF
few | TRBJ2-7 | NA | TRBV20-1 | TGCAGTGCTAGAGATCCGGGTTCAGGGACGACGAGGGAGCAGTACTTC | CSARDPGSGTTREQYF
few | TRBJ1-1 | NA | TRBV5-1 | TGCGCCAGCAGCTTGGATGGCAGCTTGAACACTGAAGCTTTCTTT | CASSLDGSLNTEAFF
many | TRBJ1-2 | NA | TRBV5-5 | TGTGCCAGCAGCTTGAGCACAGCTAACTATGGCTACACCTTC | CASSLSTANYGYTF
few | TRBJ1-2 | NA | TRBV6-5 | TGTGCCAGCAGGAAAACAGGGAAGTTCGGCTACACCTTC | CASRKTGKFGYTF